The present T cell receptor beta chain was sequenced within a study of blood T cell repertoires in COVID-19. For the study at large: Sites across the United States, Italy and Spain contributed samples from acute and convalescent COVID-19.

Trimming pared 3 bases from V and 4 bases from J, leaving 16 bases between. Germline CDR1 reads ENHRY; CDR2 reads SYGVKD. This CDR3 contains 16 residues. While infection was still active, Seattle patients were enrolled and then followed longitudinally. Here immunoSEQ multiplex PCR was the method, and the copy in TCRdb shows in-frame clones only, minus some. This sample has 140,000 to 150,000 clones, with around 89% found just once. Sequencing was carried out using peripheral blood. The receptor comes from a human donor with COVID-19, enrolled during active disease. The donor label of this sample is uncertain. The chain links TRBV10-3 to TRBJ2-1; tentatively, D is TRBD2 (6 bases). Written as DNA, the CDR3 is TGTGCCATCAGTGACCCGACTAGATCTTTGTACAATGAGCAGTTCTTC. This gives the protein CAISDPTRSLYNEQFF.